This is a list of T cell receptor beta chains from one sample in a study of PD-1 blockade in classical Hodgkin lymphoma. Produced via immunoSEQ multiplex PCR; TCRdb's table is partial and in-frame only. This sample has about 27,000 clones, with about two thirds found just once. This specimen was peripheral blood mononuclear cells (PBMCs), taken before the fourth cycle of nivolumab. These receptors were collected from a human donor with classical Hodgkin lymphoma. CDR3s include the opening cysteine and the closing phenylalanine or tryptophan. Each record gives: V gene, clone size, D gene, J gene, CDR3 DNA, CDR3 protein. The D gene is left open where the match is weak. The size entry is marked missing in some rows and otherwise reads once, few, many or a size class.

TRBV27	once	.	TRBJ1-1	TGTGCCAGCAGTTTCCTATCTTACATGAACACTGAAGCTTTCTTT	CASSFLSYMNTEAFF
TRBV30	.	.	TRBJ2-3	TGTGCCTGGAGTGAGGGCACAGATACGCAGTATTTT	CAWSEGTDTQYF
TRBV2	.	TRBD2	TRBJ2-1	TGTGCCAGCAGCCCCGGGGCGGGAGAAGGCGATGAGCAGTTCTTC	CASSPGAGEGDEQFF
TRBV18	.	.	TRBJ2-7	TGTGCCAGCTCACCGGGGCAGGGTTCTTCCCGCGAGCAGTACTTC	CASSPGQGSSREQYF
TRBV27	.	.	TRBJ1-1	TGTGCCAGCAAGCGGGGGGCACCGGGGACGATCACTGAAGCTTTCTTT	CASKRGAPGTITEAFF
TRBV7-2	medium-sized	.	TRBJ2-1	TGTGCCAGCAGCCCACGATGGGGCGACAATGAGCAGTTCTTC	CASSPRWGDNEQFF
TRBV9	.	TRBD2	TRBJ2-7	TGTGCCAGCAGCGCGAGCGGGGGACCCTACGAGCAGTACTTC	CASSASGGPYEQYF
TRBV25-1	.	.	TRBJ1-2	TGTGCCAGCAGTGAATCTCCCAGTGACAGGATGGGCTACACCTTC	CASSESPSDRMGYTF
TRBV4-3	once	.	TRBJ2-1	TGCGCCAGCAGCCAAGATAGACAGATCCCCCTGGGGGTGAATGAGCAGTTCTTC	CASSQDRQIPLGVNEQFF
TRBV30	few	.	TRBJ1-2	TGTGCCTGGTGTCCTCCCGGCGGGGCAGGCGGCTATGGCTACACCTTC	CAWCPPGGAGGYGYTF
TRBV5-1	.	TRBD1	TRBJ2-5	TGCGCCAGCAGCTTAACAGGGGGCTCAGAGACCCAGTACTTC	CASSLTGGSETQYF
TRBV2	.	.	TRBJ2-5	TGTGCCAGCAGTGCTGACGGGGCTCGAGGGGAGACCCAGTACTTC	CASSADGARGETQYF
TRBV23-1	.	TRBD1	TRBJ1-2	TGCGCCAGCAGTCAACCAAGGGGACAGGGGACCAACTATGGCTACACCTTC	CASSQPRGQGTNYGYTF
TRBV6-5	.	.	TRBJ1-1	TGTGCCAGCGGGTATCTACAGGGCACTGAAGCTTTCTTT	CASGYLQGTEAFF
TRBV19	medium-sized	.	TRBJ2-7	TGTGCCAGTACCTCTGGGCAGGATGGCTACGAGCAGTACTTC	CASTSGQDGYEQYF
TRBV2	few	.	TRBJ2-5	TGTGCCAGCAGTGACAACTACCGAGAGACCCAGTACTTC	CASSDNYRETQYF
TRBV14	.	.	TRBJ1-1	TGTGCCAGCAGCCAAGTGCTGGGGCCGGCGGCTGAAGCTTTCTTT	CASSQVLGPAAEAFF
TRBV6-1	.	TRBD1	TRBJ1-4	TGTGCCAGCAGTGAAGTTGGGACAGGGTGGGAAAAACTGTTTTTT	CASSEVGTGWEKLFF
TRBV4-1	few	TRBD1	TRBJ1-3	TGCGCCAGCAGCCAAGATAACAGGGGGACTGGAAACACCATATATTTT	CASSQDNRGTGNTIYF
TRBV19	.	.	TRBJ2-2	TGTGCCAGTAGTAGGGGGGCCGGGGAGCTGTTTTTT	CASSRGAGELFF
TRBV7-9	.	.	TRBJ2-2	TGTGCCAGCAATAGGGTCGGGGGGAACACCGGGGAGCTGTTTTTT	CASNRVGGNTGELFF
TRBV6-6	.	.	TRBJ2-7	TGTGCCAGCAGTTACTCGGGCCCATCCTACGAGCAGTACTTC	CASSYSGPSYEQYF
TRBV5-8	few	.	TRBJ1-5	TGTGCCAGCAGCCACGTAACAGCTAATCAGCCCCAGCATTTT	CASSHVTANQPQHF
TRBV29-1	.	TRBD1	TRBJ2-1	TGCAGCGTGTTTACAGGGGTGCGGGACAATGAGCAGTTCTTC	CSVFTGVRDNEQFF
TRBV19	.	TRBD1	TRBJ2-7	TGTGCCAGTAGTATGCGTGACAGGGGGCACTTCTACGAGCAGTACTTC	CASSMRDRGHFYEQYF
TRBV4-1	.	.	TRBJ2-5	TGCGCCAGCAGCCAAGATCTAGGAGTGACGGAGACCCAGTACTTC	CASSQDLGVTETQYF
TRBV7-8	.	TRBD2	TRBJ2-1	TGTGCCAGCAGCTTAGGGACTAGCGGCAATGAGCAGTTCTTC	CASSLGTSGNEQFF